The present TCR beta chain was sequenced within a study of T cell changes during pregnancy in multiple sclerosis. Trimming took 5 bases from V and 5 from J; bases not matched to a gene: 7. The CDR3 is made up of 15 amino acids. Germline V gene data show CDR1 as SEHNR and CDR2 as FQNEAQ (reference sequence). Method: immunoSEQ multiplex PCR; TCRdb's copy keeps in-frame clones and lacks some. The sample yields approximately 44,000 clones, roughly 92% seen once. Sequencing used CD4+ T cells from peripheral blood mononuclear cells, obtained in the first trimester of pregnancy. The sequence came from a female donor with multiple sclerosis, enrolled in a pregnancy study. The genes are TRBV7-9 and TRBJ1-5; TRBD1 matches at 9 bases. This chain's CDR3 is CASSDPQGAYQPQHF. Here the CDR3 DNA reads TGTGCCAGCAGCGATCCACAGGGGGCGTATCAGCCCCAGCATTTT.